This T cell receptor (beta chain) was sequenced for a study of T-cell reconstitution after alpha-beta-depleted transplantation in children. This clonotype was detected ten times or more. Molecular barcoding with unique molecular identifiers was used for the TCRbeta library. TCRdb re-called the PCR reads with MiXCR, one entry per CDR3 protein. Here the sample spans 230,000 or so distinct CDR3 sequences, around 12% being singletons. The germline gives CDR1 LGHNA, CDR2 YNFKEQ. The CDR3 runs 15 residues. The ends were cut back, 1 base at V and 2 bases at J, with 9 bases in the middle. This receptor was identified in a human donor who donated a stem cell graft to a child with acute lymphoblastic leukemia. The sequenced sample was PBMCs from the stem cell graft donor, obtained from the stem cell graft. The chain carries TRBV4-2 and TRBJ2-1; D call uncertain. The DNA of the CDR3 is TGTGCCAGCAGCCAAGGGCTAGGGACCTACAATGAGCAGTTCTTC. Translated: CASSQGLGTYNEQFF.